This entry lists 9 T cell receptor beta chains sequenced from one sample in a study of graft-versus-host responses after intestinal transplantation. No antigen has been assigned to these receptors. The repertoire was sequenced with immunoSEQ multiplex PCR; TCRdb's copy has only in-frame clones and lacks some. The sample consists of under 150,000 clones, 90% of them appearing once. Sequenced here: unstimulated CD4+ T cells sorted from spleen or lymph node cells, sampled before intestinal transplant. The receptors come from a human donor who received an intestinal transplant.

The chain employs TRBV6-5 and TRBJ2-7, with 7 positions matching TRBD1. V shed 2 bases, J shed 3 bases, and the junction held 10 bases outside the gene matches. In germline, CDR1 is MNHEY, CDR2 SVGAGI. The CDR3 covers 16 residues. CDR3 coding DNA: TGTGCCAGCAGTTACGCTCGGGTAAGGACAGGCTACGAGCAGTACTTC. It yields the protein CASSYARVRTGYEQYF.

This clone has just one count. V is TRBV11-3 and J is TRBJ2-7; D possibly corresponds to TRBD1 (5 bases). The CDR3 extends over 12 amino acids. The germline V gene encodes CDR1 SGHNT and CDR2 YENEEA. The V end was cut by 2 bases, the J end by 5 bases, with 7 bases between. CDR3 amino acids: CASSLRGHEQYF. The CDR3 DNA reads as TGTGCCAGCAGCTTAAGGGGCCACGAGCAGTACTTC.

V gene TRBV5-6 combines with J gene TRBJ2-6; TRBD1 aligns across 8 bases. Germline V gives CDR1 SGHDT, CDR2 YYEEEE. Trimming removed 4 bases from V and 0 bases from J; junction bases left unmatched: 9. The CDR3 has 18 residues. In DNA form, the CDR3 reads TGTGCCAGCAGCGACGGGACAGGAATACTCTCTGGGGCCAACGTCCTGACTTTC. Protein: CASSDGTGILSGANVLTF.

The chain has TRBV4-1 and TRBJ2-7; 8 bases match TRBD2. CDR1 is MGHRA and CDR2 is YSYEKL in the germline V gene. The CDR3 covers 15 residues. V was pared by 1 base and J by 5 bases, with 7 bases of the junction left unmatched. The chain's CDR3 is CASSQVGGAVDEQYF. The CDR3 coding sequence is TGCGCCAGCAGCCAAGTCGGGGGGGCCGTCGACGAGCAGTACTTC.

The V call is TRBV5-1, the J call TRBJ2-5; 10 bases line up with TRBD1. Germline trimming cut 4 bases from V and 5 bases from J; bases unmatched to any gene: 5. Germline CDR1 and CDR2: SGHRS and YFSETQ. The length of the CDR3 is 14 residues. For the CDR3, the DNA is TGCGCCAGCAGCCCGGGACAGGGGACGGAGACCCAGTACTTC. Protein sequence: CASSPGQGTETQYF.

This clone was counted only a few times. The V and J genes are TRBV4-3 and TRBJ2-5; possible D gene TRBD1, 5 bases. The ends were cut back, 0 bases at V and 5 bases at J, with 13 bases in the middle. Germline lookup yields CDR1 LGHNA and CDR2 YSLEER. This CDR3 is 15 amino acids long. CDR3 sequence: CASSQDGGQGETQYF. The DNA of the CDR3 is TGCGCCAGCAGCCAAGACGGCGGACAAGGGGAGACCCAGTACTTC.

The CDR3 loop is CASSLTSGRAHEQFF. As DNA, the CDR3 is TGCGCCAGCAGCTTGACTAGCGGGAGGGCCCATGAGCAGTTCTTC. The V gene is TRBV5-1, the J gene TRBJ2-1, with 13 bases identical to TRBD2. The junction had 3 bases not matched to a gene; V was cut back by 1 base and J by 8 bases. The CDR3 has 15 residues. Germline V gene lookup returns CDR1 SGHRS and CDR2 YFSETQ.

The rearrangement joins TRBV19 to TRBJ2-4, with 9 positions matching TRBD1. With V trimmed by 5 bases and J by 7 bases, 3 bases remained unmatched. Germline V gene lookup returns CDR1 LNHDA and CDR2 SQIVND (reference sequence). The CDR3 is 13 residues long. The CDR3 protein is CASSWDRANIQYF. CDR3 in DNA: TGTGCCAGTAGTTGGGACAGGGCGAACATTCAGTACTTC.

The genes are TRBV18 and TRBJ1-2; TRBD1 aligns across 8 bases. The CDR3 consists of 15 residues. The V segment lost 3 bases and the J segment 4 bases; nucleotides outside the gene matches: 7. Germline CDR1 and CDR2: KGHSH and LQKENI. CDR3 loop: CASSPGQGDTYGYTF. CDR3 DNA: TGTGCCAGCTCACCCGGACAGGGTGATACCTATGGCTACACCTTC.